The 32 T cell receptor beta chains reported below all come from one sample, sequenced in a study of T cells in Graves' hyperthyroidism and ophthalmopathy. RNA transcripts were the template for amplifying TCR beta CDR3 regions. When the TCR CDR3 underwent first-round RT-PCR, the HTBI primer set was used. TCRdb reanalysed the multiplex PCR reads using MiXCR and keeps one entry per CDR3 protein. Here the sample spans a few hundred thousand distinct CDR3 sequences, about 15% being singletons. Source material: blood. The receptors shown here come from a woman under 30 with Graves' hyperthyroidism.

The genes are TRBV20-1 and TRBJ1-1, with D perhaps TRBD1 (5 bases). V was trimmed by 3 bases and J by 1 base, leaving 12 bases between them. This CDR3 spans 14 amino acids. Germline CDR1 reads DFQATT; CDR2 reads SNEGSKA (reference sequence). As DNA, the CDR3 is TGCAGTGCTAGGGATGGACACCAGAACACTGAAGCTTTCTTT. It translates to CSARDGHQNTEAFF.

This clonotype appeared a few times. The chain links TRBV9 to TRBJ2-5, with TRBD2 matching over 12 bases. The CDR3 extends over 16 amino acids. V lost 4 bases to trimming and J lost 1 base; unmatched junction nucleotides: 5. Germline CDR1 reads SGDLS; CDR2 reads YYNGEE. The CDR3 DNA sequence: TGTGCCAGCAGCCCCCTAGCGGGGGGGCCCCAAGAGACCCAGTACTTC. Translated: CASSPLAGGPQETQYF.

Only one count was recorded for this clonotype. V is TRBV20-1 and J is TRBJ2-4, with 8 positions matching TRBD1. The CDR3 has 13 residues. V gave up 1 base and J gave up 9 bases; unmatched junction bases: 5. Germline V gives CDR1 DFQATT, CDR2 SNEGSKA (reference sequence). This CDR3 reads CSARVGQGSIQYF. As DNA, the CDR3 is TGCAGTGCTAGAGTCGGACAGGGATCCATTCAGTACTTC.

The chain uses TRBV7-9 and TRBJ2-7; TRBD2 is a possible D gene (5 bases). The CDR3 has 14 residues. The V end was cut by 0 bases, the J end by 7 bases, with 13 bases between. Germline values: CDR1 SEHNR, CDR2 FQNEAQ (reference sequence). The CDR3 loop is CASSLARGIEEQYF. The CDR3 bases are TGTGCCAGCAGCTTAGCCCGGGGAATCGAGGAGCAGTACTTC.

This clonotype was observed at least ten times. The CDR3 region has the DNA TGTGCCACCAGTGACCTGGGGACAGGGGCCAATGAGCAGTTCTTC. Translating gives CATSDLGTGANEQFF. The V and J genes are TRBV24-1 and TRBJ2-1; 10 nucleotides agree with TRBD1. V was pared by 4 bases and J by 6 bases, with 5 bases of the junction left unmatched. CDR1 KGHDR and CDR2 SFDVKD come from the germline V gene. The CDR3 is made up of 15 amino acids.

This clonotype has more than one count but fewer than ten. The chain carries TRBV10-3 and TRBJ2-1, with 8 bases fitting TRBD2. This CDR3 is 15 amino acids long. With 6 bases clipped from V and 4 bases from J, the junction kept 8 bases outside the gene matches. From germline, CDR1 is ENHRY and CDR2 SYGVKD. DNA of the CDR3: TGTGCCATCAGCGCGGGGGCTAGCGGGTACAATGAGCAGTTCTTC. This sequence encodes CAISAGASGYNEQFF.

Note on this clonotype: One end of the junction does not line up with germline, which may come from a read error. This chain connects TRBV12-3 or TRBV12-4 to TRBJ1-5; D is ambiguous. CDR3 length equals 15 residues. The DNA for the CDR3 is TGCGCCAGCAGCCAACAGTTTTGGGCCAATCAGCCCCAGCATTTT. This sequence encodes CASSQQFWANQPQHF.

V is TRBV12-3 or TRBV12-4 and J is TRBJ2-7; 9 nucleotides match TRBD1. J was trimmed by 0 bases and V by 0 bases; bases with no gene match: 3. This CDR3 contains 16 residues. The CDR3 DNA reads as TGTGCCAGCAGTTTAGCAACAGGGGGCAACTCCTACGAGCAGTACTTC. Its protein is CASSLATGGNSYEQYF.

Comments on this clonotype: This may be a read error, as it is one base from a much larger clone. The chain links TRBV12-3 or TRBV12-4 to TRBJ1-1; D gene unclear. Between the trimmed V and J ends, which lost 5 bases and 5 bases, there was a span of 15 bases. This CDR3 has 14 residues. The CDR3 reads CASSISGEGTEAFF. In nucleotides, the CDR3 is TGTGCCAGCAGTATATCTGGAGAGGGAACTGAAGCTTTCTTT.

The CDR3 nucleotides read TGCAGCGTTGAAGATTCTTTTGGCTACACCTTC. Translating gives CSVEDSFGYTF. The rearrangement links TRBV29-1 to TRBJ1-2; D is unresolved. Between the trimmed V and J ends, which lost 0 bases and 7 bases, there was a span of 6 bases. This CDR3 spans 11 amino acids. Germline values: CDR1 SQVTM, CDR2 ANQGSEA.

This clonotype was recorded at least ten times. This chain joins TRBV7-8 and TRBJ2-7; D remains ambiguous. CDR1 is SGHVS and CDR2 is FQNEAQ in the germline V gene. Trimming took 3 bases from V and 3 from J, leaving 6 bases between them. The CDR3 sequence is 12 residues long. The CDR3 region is CASSFRIYEQYF. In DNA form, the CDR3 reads TGTGCCAGCAGCTTTAGAATCTACGAGCAGTACTTC.

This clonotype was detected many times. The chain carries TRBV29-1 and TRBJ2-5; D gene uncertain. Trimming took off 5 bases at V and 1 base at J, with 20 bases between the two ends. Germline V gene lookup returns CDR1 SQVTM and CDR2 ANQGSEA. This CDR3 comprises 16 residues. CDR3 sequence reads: CSVPVFLTWSQETQYF. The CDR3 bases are TGCAGCGTTCCTGTTTTCTTAACTTGGTCCCAAGAGACCCAGTACTTC.

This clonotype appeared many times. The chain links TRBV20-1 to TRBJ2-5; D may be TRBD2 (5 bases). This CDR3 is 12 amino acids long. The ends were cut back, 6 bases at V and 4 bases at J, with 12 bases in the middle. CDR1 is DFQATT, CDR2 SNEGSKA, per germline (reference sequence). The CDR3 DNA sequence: TGCAGTGCGGAGGAACTGGGAGAGACCCAGTACTTC. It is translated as CSAEELGETQYF.

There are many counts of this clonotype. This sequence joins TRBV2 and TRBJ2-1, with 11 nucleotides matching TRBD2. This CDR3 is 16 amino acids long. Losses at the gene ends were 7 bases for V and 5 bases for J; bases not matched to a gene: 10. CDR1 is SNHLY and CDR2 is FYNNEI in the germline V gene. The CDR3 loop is CASTSGLADVNNEQFF. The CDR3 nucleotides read TGTGCCAGCACCTCGGGACTAGCGGACGTCAACAATGAGCAGTTCTTC. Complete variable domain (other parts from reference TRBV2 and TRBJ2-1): EPEVTQTPSHQVTQMGQEVILRCVPISNHLYFYWYRQILGQKVEFLVSFYNNEISEKSEIFDDQFSVERPDGSNFTLKIRSTKLEDSAMYFCASTSGLADVNNEQFFGPGTRLTVL.

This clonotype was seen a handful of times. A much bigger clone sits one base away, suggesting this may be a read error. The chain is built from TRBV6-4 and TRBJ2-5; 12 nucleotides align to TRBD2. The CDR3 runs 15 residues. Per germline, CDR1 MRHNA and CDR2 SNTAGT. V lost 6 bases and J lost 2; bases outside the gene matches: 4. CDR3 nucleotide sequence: TGTGCCAGCAGCAGACTAGCGGGGGTTCAAGAGACCCAGTACTTC. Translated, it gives CASSRLAGVQETQYF.

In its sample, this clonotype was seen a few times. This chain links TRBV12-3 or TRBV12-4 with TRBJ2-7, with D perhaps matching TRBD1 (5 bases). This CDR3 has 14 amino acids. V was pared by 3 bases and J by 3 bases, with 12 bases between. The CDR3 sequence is CASSFDAGYYEQYF. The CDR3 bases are TGTGCCAGCAGTTTCGATGCAGGGTACTACGAGCAGTACTTC.

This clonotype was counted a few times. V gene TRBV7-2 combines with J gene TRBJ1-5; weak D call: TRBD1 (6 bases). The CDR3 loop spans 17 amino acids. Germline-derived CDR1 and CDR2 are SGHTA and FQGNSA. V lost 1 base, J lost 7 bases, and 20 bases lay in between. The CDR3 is CASSLEIGGAWKQPQHF. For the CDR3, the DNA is TGTGCCAGCAGCTTAGAAATCGGGGGCGCGTGGAAACAGCCCCAGCATTTT.

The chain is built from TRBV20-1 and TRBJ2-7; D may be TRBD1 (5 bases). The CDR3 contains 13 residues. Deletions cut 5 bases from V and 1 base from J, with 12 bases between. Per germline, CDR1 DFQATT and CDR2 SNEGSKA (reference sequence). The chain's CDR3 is CSARKGQSYEQYF. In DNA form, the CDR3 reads TGCAGTGCTCGGAAAGGACAATCCTACGAGCAGTACTTC.

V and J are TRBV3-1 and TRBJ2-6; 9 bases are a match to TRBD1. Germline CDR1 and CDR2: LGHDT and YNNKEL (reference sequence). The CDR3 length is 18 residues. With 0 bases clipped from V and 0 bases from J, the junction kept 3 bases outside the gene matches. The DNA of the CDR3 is TGTGCCAGCAGCCAAGAGGGGACAGGGAGCTCTGGGGCCAACGTCCTGACTTTC. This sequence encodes CASSQEGTGSSGANVLTF.

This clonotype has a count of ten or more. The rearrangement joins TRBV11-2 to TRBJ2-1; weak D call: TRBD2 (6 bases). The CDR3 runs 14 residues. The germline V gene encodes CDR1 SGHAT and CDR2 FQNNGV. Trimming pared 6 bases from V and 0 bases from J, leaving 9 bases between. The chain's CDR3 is CASRFSGSYNEQFF. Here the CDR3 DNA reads TGTGCCAGCAGATTTAGCGGCTCCTACAATGAGCAGTTCTTC.

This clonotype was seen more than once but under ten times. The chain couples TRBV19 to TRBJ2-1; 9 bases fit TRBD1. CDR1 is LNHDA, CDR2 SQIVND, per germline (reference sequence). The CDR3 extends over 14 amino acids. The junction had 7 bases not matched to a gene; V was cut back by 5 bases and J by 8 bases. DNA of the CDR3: TGTGCCAGTAGTTTCCGACAGGGGGTCGATGAGCAGTTCTTC. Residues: CASSFRQGVDEQFF.

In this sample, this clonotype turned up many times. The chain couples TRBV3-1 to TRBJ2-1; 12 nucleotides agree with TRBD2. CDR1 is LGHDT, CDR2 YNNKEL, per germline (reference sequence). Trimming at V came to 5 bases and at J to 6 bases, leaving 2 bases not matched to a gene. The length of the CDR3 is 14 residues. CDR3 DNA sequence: TGTGCCAGCAGCTGGGGACTAGCGGGCAATGAGCAGTTCTTC. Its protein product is CASSWGLAGNEQFF.

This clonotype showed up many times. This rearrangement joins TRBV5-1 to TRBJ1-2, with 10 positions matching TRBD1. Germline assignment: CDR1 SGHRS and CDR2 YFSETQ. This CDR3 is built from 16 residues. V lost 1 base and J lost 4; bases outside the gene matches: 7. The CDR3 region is CASSLWPGQGSYGYTF. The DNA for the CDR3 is TGCGCCAGCAGCTTGTGGCCGGGACAGGGGAGCTATGGCTACACCTTC.

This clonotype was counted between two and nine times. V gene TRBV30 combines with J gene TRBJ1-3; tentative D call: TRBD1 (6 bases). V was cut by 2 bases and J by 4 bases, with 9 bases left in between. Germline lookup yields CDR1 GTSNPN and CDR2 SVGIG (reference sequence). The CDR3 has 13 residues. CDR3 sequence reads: CAWSTGKGNTIYF. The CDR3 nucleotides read TGTGCCTGGAGTACAGGGAAGGGAAACACCATATATTTT.

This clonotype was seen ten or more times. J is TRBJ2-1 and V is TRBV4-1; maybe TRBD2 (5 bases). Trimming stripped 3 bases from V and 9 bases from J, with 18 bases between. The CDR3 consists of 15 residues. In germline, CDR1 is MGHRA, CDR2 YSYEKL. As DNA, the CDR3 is TGCGCCAGCAGCCAGTACGGCCTCAACGCGGGTGAGCAGTTCTTC. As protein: CASSQYGLNAGEQFF.

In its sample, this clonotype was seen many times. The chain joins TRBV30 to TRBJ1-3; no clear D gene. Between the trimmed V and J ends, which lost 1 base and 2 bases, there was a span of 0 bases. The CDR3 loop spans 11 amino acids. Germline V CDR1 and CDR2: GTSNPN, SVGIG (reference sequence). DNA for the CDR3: TGTGCCTGGAGTGCTGGAAACACCATATATTTT. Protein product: CAWSAGNTIYF.

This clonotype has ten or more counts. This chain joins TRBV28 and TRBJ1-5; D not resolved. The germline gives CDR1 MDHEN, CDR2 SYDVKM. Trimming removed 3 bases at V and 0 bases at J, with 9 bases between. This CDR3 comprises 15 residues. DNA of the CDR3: TGTGCCAGCAGTTTTCGAGGGAGTAGCAATCAGCCCCAGCATTTT. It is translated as CASSFRGSSNQPQHF. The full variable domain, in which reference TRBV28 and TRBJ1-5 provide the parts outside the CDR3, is DVKVTQSSRYLVKRTGEKVFLECVQDMDHENMFWYRQDPGLGLRLIYFSYDVKMKEKGDIPEGYSVSREKKERFSLILESASTNQTSMYLCASSFRGSSNQPQHFGDGTRLSIL.

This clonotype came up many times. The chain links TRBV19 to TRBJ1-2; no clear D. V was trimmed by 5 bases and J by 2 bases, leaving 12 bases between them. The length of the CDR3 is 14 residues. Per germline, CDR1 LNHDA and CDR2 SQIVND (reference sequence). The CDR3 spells CASSWEPGNYGYTF. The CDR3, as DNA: TGTGCCAGTAGTTGGGAACCTGGGAACTATGGCTACACCTTC.

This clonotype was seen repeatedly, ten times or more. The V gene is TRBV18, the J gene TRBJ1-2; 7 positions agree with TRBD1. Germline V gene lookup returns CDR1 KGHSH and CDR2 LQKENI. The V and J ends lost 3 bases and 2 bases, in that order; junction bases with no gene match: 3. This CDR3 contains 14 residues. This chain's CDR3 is CASSPPGGNYGYTF. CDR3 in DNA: TGTGCCAGCTCACCGCCAGGGGGGAACTATGGCTACACCTTC. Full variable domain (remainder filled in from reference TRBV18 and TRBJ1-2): NAGVMQNPRHLVRRRGQEARLRCSPMKGHSHVYWYRQLPEEGLKFMVYLQKENIIDESGMPKERFSAEFPKEGPSILRIQQVVRGDSAAYFCASSPPGGNYGYTFGSGTRLTVV.

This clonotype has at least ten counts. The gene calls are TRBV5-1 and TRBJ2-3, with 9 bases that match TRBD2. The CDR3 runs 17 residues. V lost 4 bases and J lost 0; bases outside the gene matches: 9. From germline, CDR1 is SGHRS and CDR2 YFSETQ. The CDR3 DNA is TGCGCCAGCAGCATTACGGGAACTAGCGGGAGCACAGATACGCAGTATTTT. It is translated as CASSITGTSGSTDTQYF.

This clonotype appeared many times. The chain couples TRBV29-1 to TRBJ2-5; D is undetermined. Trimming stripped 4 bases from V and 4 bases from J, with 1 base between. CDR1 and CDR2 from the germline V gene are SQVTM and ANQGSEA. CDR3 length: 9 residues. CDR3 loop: CSVGETQYF. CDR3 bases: TGCAGCGTTGGAGAGACCCAGTACTTC.

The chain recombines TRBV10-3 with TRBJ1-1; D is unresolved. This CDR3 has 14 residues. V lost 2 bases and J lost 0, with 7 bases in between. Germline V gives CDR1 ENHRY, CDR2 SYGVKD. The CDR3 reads CAISERKMNTEAFF. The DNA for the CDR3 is TGTGCCATCAGTGAGCGTAAGATGAACACTGAAGCTTTCTTT.